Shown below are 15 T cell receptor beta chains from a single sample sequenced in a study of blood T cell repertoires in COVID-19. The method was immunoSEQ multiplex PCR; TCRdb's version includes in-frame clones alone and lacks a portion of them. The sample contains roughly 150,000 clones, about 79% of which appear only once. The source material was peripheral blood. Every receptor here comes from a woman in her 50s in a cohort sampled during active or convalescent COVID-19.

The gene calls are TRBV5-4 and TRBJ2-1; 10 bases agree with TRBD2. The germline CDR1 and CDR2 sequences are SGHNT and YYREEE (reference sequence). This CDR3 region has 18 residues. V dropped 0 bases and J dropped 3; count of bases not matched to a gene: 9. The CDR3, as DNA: TGTGCCAGCAGCTTGGAGCGGGGGGGTTCTTTCTTCTACAATGAGCAGTTCTTC. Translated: CASSLERGGSFFYNEQFF.

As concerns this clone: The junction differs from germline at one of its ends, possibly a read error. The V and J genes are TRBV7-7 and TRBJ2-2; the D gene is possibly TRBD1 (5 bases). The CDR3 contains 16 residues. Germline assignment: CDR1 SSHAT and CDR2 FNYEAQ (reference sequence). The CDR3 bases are TGTGCTAGCAGCTTTTTAGCCGAAAGGGGAACCGGGGAGCTGTTTTTT. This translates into CASSFLAERGTGELFF.

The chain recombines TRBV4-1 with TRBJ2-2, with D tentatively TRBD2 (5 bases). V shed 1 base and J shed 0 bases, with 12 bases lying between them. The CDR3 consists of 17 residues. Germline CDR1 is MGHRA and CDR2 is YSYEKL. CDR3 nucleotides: TGCGCCAGCAGCCAAGTCTTGGGGAGAACGAACACCGGGGAGCTGTTTTTT. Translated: CASSQVLGRTNTGELFF.

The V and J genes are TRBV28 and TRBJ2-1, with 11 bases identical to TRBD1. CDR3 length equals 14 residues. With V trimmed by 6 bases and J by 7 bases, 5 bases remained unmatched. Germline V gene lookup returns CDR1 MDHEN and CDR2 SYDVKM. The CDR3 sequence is CASRLGQGDNEQFF. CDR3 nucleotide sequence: TGTGCCAGCAGGTTGGGACAGGGGGATAATGAGCAGTTCTTC.

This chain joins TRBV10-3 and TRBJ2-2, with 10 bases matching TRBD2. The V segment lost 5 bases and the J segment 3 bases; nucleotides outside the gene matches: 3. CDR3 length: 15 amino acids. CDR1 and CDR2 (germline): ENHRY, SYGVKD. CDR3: CAISLAGGHTGELFF. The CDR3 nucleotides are TGTGCCATCAGTTTAGCGGGGGGTCACACCGGGGAGCTGTTTTTT.

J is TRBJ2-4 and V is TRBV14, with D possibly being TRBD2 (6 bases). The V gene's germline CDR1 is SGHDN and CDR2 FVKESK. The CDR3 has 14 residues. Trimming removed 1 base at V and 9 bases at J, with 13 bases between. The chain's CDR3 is CASSQVVSGGIQYF. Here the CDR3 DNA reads TGTGCCAGCAGCCAAGTTGTCTCCGGGGGCATTCAGTACTTC.

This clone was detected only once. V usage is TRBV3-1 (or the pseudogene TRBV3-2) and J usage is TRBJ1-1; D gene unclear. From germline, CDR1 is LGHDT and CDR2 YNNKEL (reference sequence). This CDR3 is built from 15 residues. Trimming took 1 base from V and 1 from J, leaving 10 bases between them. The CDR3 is CASSQGPRGNTEAFF. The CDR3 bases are TGTGCCAGCAGCCAAGGGCCACGGGGGAACACTGAAGCTTTCTTT.

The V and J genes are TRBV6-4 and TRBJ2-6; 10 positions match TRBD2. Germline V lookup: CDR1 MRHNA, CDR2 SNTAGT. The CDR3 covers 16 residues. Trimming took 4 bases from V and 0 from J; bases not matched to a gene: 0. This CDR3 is CASSGTSGSGANVLTF. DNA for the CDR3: TGTGCCAGCAGTGGGACTAGCGGCTCTGGGGCCAACGTCCTGACTTTC.

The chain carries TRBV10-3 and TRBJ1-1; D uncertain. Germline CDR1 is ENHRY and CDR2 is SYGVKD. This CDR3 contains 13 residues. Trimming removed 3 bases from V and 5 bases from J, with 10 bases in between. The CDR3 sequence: CAISENIRTEAFF. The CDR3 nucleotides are TGTGCCATCAGTGAAAACATCCGTACTGAAGCTTTCTTT.

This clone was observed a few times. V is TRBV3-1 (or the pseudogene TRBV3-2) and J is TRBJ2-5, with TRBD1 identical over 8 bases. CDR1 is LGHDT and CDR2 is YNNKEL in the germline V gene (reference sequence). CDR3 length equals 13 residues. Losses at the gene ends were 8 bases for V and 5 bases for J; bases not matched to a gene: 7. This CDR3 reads CASEQGGIETQYF. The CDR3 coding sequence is TGTGCCAGCGAACAGGGGGGAATCGAGACCCAGTACTTC.

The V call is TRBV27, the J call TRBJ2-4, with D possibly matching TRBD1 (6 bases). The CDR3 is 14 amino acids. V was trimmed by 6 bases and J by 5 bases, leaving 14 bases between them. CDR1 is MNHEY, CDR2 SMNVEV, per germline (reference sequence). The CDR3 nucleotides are TGTGCCAGCAGGAGACAGGTTTTGGAAAACATTCAGTACTTC. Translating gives CASRRQVLENIQYF.

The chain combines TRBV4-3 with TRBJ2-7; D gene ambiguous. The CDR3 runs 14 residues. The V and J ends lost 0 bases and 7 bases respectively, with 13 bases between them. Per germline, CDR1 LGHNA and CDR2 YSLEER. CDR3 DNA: TGCGCCAGCAGCCAAGATAGACTGGGTAGGGAGCAGTACTTC. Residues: CASSQDRLGREQYF.

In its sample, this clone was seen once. CDR3 nucleotides: TGTGCCAGCAGGGAGGGACAGGTCTATAATTCACCCCTCCACTTT. It translates to CASREGQVYNSPLHF. J is TRBJ1-6 and V is TRBV28, with 8 bases identical to TRBD1. V shed 6 bases, J shed 3 bases, and the junction held 4 bases outside the gene matches. CDR3 length equals 15 residues. Germline V lookup: CDR1 MDHEN, CDR2 SYDVKM. Complete variable domain (other parts from reference TRBV28 and TRBJ1-6): DVKVTQSSRYLVKRTGEKVFLECVQDMDHENMFWYRQDPGLGLRLIYFSYDVKMKEKGDIPEGYSVSREKKERFSLILESASTNQTSMYLCASREGQVYNSPLHFGNGTRLTVT.

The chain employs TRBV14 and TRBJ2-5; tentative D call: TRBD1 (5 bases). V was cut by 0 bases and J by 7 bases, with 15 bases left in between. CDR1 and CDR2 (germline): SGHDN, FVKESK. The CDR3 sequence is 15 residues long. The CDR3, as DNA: TGTGCCAGCAGCCAAGAGGGGATCCCCCAGGGGACCCAGTACTTC. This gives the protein CASSQEGIPQGTQYF.

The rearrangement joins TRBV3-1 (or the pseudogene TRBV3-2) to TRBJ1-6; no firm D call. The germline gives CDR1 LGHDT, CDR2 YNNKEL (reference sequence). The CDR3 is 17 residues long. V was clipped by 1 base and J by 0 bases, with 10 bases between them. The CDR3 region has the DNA TGTGCCAGCAGCCAAGGGTTAATCAGCTCCTATAATTCACCCCTCCACTTT. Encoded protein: CASSQGLISSYNSPLHF.